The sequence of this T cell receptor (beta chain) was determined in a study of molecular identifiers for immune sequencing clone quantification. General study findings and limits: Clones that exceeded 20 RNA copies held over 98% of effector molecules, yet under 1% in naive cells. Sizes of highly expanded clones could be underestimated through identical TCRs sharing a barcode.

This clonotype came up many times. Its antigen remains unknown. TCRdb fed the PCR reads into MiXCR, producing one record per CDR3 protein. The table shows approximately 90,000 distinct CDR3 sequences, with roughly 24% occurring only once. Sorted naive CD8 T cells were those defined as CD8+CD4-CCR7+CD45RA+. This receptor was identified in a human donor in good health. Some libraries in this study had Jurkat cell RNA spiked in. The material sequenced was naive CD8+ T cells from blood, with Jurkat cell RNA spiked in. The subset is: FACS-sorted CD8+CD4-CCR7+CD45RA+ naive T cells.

The CDR3 sequence: CATRYVNTEAFF. DNA of the CDR3: TGTGCCACCCGGTATGTGAACACTGAAGCTTTCTTT. The chain recombines TRBV12-3 or TRBV12-4 with TRBJ1-1, with D unresolved. Trimming pared 10 bases from V and 0 bases from J, leaving 9 bases between. CDR3 length equals 12 residues.